The entry below describes one TCR beta chain. Its specificity is not known. PCR employed 60 Vbeta and 13 Jbeta primers. Using immunoSEQ multiplex PCR, the repertoire was profiled, and TCRdb retains in-frame clones only, with some absent. The profile shows roughly 180,000 clones, roughly 84% of them singletons. This sample was taken from a study of cytomegalovirus exposure and HLA in healthy donors. On the study more broadly: T cells numbering about 200 million yielded roughly 120 million unique TCR beta sequences in an earlier analysis. Overall study findings and caveats: In a later analysis, several top co-occurrence clusters appeared linked to parvovirus B19, influenza, CMV and Epstein-Barr virus. Listed as cytomegalovirus-associated were 150 to 200 TCR beta chains.

This CDR3 region has 14 residues. V was shortened by 0 bases and J by 3 bases, with 10 bases between the two germline ends. From germline, CDR1 is SGHNT and CDR2 YYREEE (reference sequence). The sample taken for sequencing was PBMCs. This chain joins TRBV5-4 and TRBJ2-7; a possible D gene is TRBD2 (6 bases). The sequence derives from a male donor in good health and CMV-seronegative. In DNA form, the CDR3 reads TGTGCCAGCAGCTTGGGGGACTTTAGCTACGAGCAGTACTTC. As protein: CASSLGDFSYEQYF. Supplemented by reference TRBV5-4 and TRBJ2-7, the full variable domain reads ETGVTQSPTHLIKTRGQQVTLRCSSQSGHNTVSWYQQALGQGPQFIFQYYREEENGRGNFPPRFSGLQFPNYSSELNVNALELDDSALYLCASSLGDFSYEQYFGPGTRLTVT.